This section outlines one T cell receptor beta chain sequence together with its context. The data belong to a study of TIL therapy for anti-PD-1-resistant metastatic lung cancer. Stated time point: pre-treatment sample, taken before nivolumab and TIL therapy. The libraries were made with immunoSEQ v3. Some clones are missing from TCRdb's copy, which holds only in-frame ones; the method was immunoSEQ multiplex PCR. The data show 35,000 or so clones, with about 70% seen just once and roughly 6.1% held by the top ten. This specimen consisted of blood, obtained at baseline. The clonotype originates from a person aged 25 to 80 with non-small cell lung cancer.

CDR3 in amino acids: CASSWGQDNYGYTF. CDR3 DNA: TGTGCCAGCAGCTGGGGACAGGATAACTATGGCTACACCTTC. This chain links TRBV5-4 with TRBJ1-2; 8 bases line up with TRBD1. V lost 3 bases, J lost 1 base, and 2 bases stayed unmatched. Germline V gives CDR1 SGHNT, CDR2 YYREEE (reference sequence). The CDR3 covers 14 residues.